The source of this T cell receptor (beta chain) is a study of long-term antiretroviral therapy in people with HIV. Study overall: Earliest sampling preceded the 2015 immediate-ART recommendation by about a decade. Findings of the study overall: Post-ART diversity increased but stayed below transplant donor controls. At every time point, clones expanded before ART dominated the repertoire.

This CDR3 is built from 13 residues. Germline lookup yields CDR1 SGHNT and CDR2 YYREEE (reference sequence). V shed 3 bases and J shed 3 bases, with 9 bases lying between them. Researchers ran immunoSEQ v3.0 at survey level. Sequencing was performed with immunoSEQ multiplex PCR; in TCRdb, only in-frame clones are kept and a portion is missing. In the table there are roughly 28,000 clones, roughly 96% of which are singletons. A note on this clone: The target antigen is unknown.

Specimens carried about 1-10 million cryopreserved PBMC before DNA extraction. The chain recombines TRBV5-4 with TRBJ1-1; possibly TRBD1 for D (5 bases). The source is a man aged 25-45 years with HIV. Sequencing was performed on unsorted PBMCs, taken roughly 6 years after starting antiretroviral therapy. The CDR3 spells CASSSEGDTEAFF. The CDR3 DNA sequence: TGTGCCAGCAGCTCGGAAGGGGACACTGAAGCTTTCTTT.